This entry lists 20 T cell receptor beta chains sequenced from one sample in a study of shared clonotypes between healthy human individuals. The data were produced by immunoSEQ multiplex PCR, yet TCRdb's version contains in-frame clones alone and is incomplete. The sample consists of some 2,400,000 clones, under 97% of them appearing once. The sequencing sample was made of naive CD4+ T cells sorted from blood. As for subset: CD45RA+ positively selected. Source of these receptors: a man younger than 35 in good health.

V usage is TRBV30 and J usage is TRBJ2-7; D may be TRBD2 (6 bases). This CDR3 has 15 residues. Germline lookup yields CDR1 GTSNPN and CDR2 SVGIG (reference sequence). Trimming cost V 0 bases and J 6 bases, with 18 bases left between them. CDR3 coding DNA: TGTGCCTGGAGTGTAGTCTTCGTAGGGAGGTCCGAGCAGTACTTC. Its translation is CAWSVVFVGRSEQYF.

The V and J genes are TRBV5-1 and TRBJ1-1, with a tentative D call TRBD1 (6 bases). The V gene's germline CDR1 is SGHRS and CDR2 YFSETQ. The CDR3 loop spans 15 amino acids. The germline V and J ends were trimmed by 4 bases and 1 base, with 14 bases remaining between them. The CDR3 loop is CASSTGQPGNTEAFF. The CDR3 DNA is TGCGCCAGCAGCACCGGACAGCCCGGGAACACTGAAGCTTTCTTT. Full variable domain (remainder filled in from reference TRBV5-1 and TRBJ1-1): KAGVTQTPRYLIKTRGQQVTLSCSPISGHRSVSWYQQTPGQGLQFLFEYFSETQRNKGNFPGRFSGRQFSNSRSEMNVSTLELGDSALYLCASSTGQPGNTEAFFGQGTRLTVV.

This chain uses TRBV10-1 with TRBJ2-7; D uncertain. V lost 3 bases and J lost 2, with 8 bases in between. Germline V CDR1 and CDR2: WNHNN, SYGVQD (reference sequence). The CDR3 is made up of 13 amino acids. The CDR3 reads CASSDTAPYEQYF. DNA of the CDR3: TGCGCCAGCAGTGACACGGCACCCTACGAGCAGTACTTC.

This chain joins TRBV5-1 and TRBJ1-3, with 9 bases that match TRBD1. The CDR3 is 16 amino acids. V dropped 4 bases and J dropped 0; count of bases not matched to a gene: 5. The germline CDR1 and CDR2 sequences are SGHRS and YFSETQ. The CDR3 bases are TGCGCCAGCAGCCTCCGGGACAGGGACTCTGGAAACACCATATATTTT. Translation gives CASSLRDRDSGNTIYF.

Details on this clone: Other nucleotide sequences from this sample produce the same CDR3. The V and J genes are TRBV7-9 and TRBJ2-5; 12 nucleotides align to TRBD1. The trim removed 4 bases at V and 4 bases at J, leaving 4 bases unmatched. Germline CDR1 reads SEHNR; CDR2 reads FQNEAQ (reference sequence). The CDR3 extends over 15 amino acids. CDR3 amino acids: CASSSGQGAGETQYF. The CDR3 DNA sequence: TGTGCCAGCAGCTCGGGACAGGGGGCAGGAGAGACCCAGTACTTC.

Remarks on this clone: A junction end diverges from the germline sequence, so it may reflect a read error. The rearrangement joins TRBV7-7 to TRBJ2-5; TRBD2 matches at 8 bases. Germline CDR1 is SSHAT and CDR2 is FNYEAQ (reference sequence). CDR3 size: 13 residues. CDR3 loop: CASSFGTRDTQYF. The CDR3 region has the DNA TGTGCTAGCAGCTTTGGGACTAGGGATACCCAGTACTTC. Based on the CDR3 plus reference TRBV7-7 and TRBJ2-5, the full variable domain is GAGVSQSPRYKVTKRGQDVTLRCDPISSHATLYWYQQALGQGPEFLTYFNYEAQPDKSGLPSDRFSAERPEGSISTLTIQRTEQRDSAMYRCASSFGTRDTQYFGPGTRLLVL.

The chain is built from TRBV6-6 and TRBJ1-5; D may be TRBD1 (5 bases). The germline CDR1 and CDR2 sequences are MNHNY and SVGAGI (reference sequence). The V gene lost 5 bases and the J gene lost 3 bases, with 11 bases spanning the gap. CDR3 length: 14 amino acids. In DNA, the CDR3 is TGTGCCAGCAGTCTTTCAGGGTACAATCAGCCCCAGCATTTT. This codes for CASSLSGYNQPQHF.

V usage is TRBV19 and J usage is TRBJ2-7, with 7 bases aligning to TRBD1. Germline assignment: CDR1 LNHDA and CDR2 SQIVND (reference sequence). CDR3 size: 15 residues. Germline trimming cut 5 bases from V and 4 bases from J; bases unmatched to any gene: 11. CDR3 region: CASSYQGTAWYEQYF. The CDR3 region has the DNA TGTGCCAGTAGTTACCAGGGGACAGCCTGGTACGAGCAGTACTTC. The full variable domain, in which reference TRBV19 and TRBJ2-7 provide the parts outside the CDR3, is DGGITQSPKYLFRKEGQNVTLSCEQNLNHDAMYWYRQDPGQGLRLIYYSQIVNDFQKGDIAEGYSVSREKKESFPLTVTSAQKNPTAFYLCASSYQGTAWYEQYFGPGTRLTVT.

The chain combines TRBV6-1 with TRBJ2-3; TRBD1 matches 9 bases. The CDR3 totals 14 residues. V lost 8 bases, J lost 7 bases, and 10 bases stayed unmatched. Germline CDR1 and CDR2: MNHNS and SASEGT. This CDR3 is CASDPGQGKNTQYF. The CDR3, as DNA: TGTGCCAGCGATCCGGGACAGGGCAAAAATACGCAGTATTTT.

The rearrangement links TRBV19 to TRBJ2-5; D gene ambiguous. Deletions cut 5 bases from V and 0 bases from J, with 10 bases between. The CDR3 totals 14 residues. Germline assignment: CDR1 LNHDA and CDR2 SQIVND (reference sequence). This CDR3 is CASSGTNNQETQYF. The CDR3 DNA follows: TGTGCCAGTAGTGGTACAAATAACCAAGAGACCCAGTACTTC.

The chain couples TRBV7-2 to TRBJ1-1, with TRBD1 identical over 7 bases. The CDR3 is 16 amino acids. Trimming took 2 bases from V and 4 from J; bases not matched to a gene: 10. Germline CDR1 SGHTA, CDR2 FQGNSA. CDR3 loop: CASSLYPGTAGTEAFF. The CDR3 DNA reads as TGTGCCAGCAGCTTATATCCGGGGACAGCGGGCACTGAAGCTTTCTTT. Filled out from reference TRBV7-2 and TRBJ1-1, the complete variable domain reads GAGVSQSPSNKVTEKGKDVELRCDPISGHTALYWYRQSLGQGLEFLIYFQGNSAPDKSGLPSDRFSAERTGGSVSTLTIQRTQQEDSAVYLCASSLYPGTAGTEAFFGQGTRLTVV.

The J gene is TRBJ1-4, the V gene TRBV6-1; D remains ambiguous. Germline CDR1 reads MNHNS; CDR2 reads SASEGT. With 6 bases removed from V and 1 base from J, the gap between germline ends came to 9 bases. The CDR3 has 14 amino acids. This CDR3 is CASRRDLTNEKLFF. The CDR3 nucleotides read TGTGCCAGCAGGAGAGATTTAACTAATGAAAAACTGTTTTTT.

V and J are TRBV28 and TRBJ2-6; weak D call: TRBD2 (6 bases). The CDR3 is 15 amino acids. V was clipped by 6 bases and J by 2 bases, with 11 bases between them. Germline CDR1 is MDHEN and CDR2 is SYDVKM. The CDR3, as DNA: TGTGCCAGCAGGCCCCCGGGAGCTGGGGCCAACGTCCTGACTTTC. It is translated as CASRPPGAGANVLTF.

The chain joins TRBV7-2 to TRBJ2-1, with 8 bases matching TRBD2. J was trimmed by 10 bases and V by 11 bases; bases with no gene match: 19. Looked up from germline, CDR1 is SGHTA and CDR2 is FQGNSA. CDR3 length: 15 residues. The CDR3 loop is CAGAFRGPTGGEQFF. CDR3 DNA sequence: TGTGCCGGGGCCTTTCGCGGACCAACGGGAGGGGAGCAGTTCTTC.

This clone was seen only once. J is TRBJ2-7 and V is TRBV6-4; the D call may be TRBD1 or TRBD2 (5 bases each). V was pared by 3 bases and J by 2 bases, with 14 bases between. Germline lookup yields CDR1 MRHNA and CDR2 SNTAGT. This CDR3 has 15 residues. CDR3 in amino acids: CASSEGVGSPYEQYF. CDR3 DNA: TGTGCCAGCAGTGAGGGGGTGGGCAGTCCCTACGAGCAGTACTTC.

Points on this clone: Other DNA variants within this sample encode the same CDR3. The chain joins TRBV6-5 to TRBJ2-3; D gene ambiguous. Germline V gene sequence: CDR1 MNHEY, CDR2 SVGAGI. Between the trimmed V and J ends, which lost 2 bases and 2 bases, there was a span of 8 bases. CDR3 length: 14 amino acids. CDR3 DNA sequence: TGTGCCAGCAGTTACAGCTCTTCCACAGATACGCAGTATTTT. Protein: CASSYSSSTDTQYF.

The V and J genes are TRBV6-5 and TRBJ1-5; 8 bases agree with TRBD1. V was pared by 6 bases and J by 0 bases, with 4 bases of the junction left unmatched. CDR1 is MNHEY and CDR2 is SVGAGI in the germline V gene. CDR3 length: 15 amino acids. The CDR3 sequence: CASRPDRASNQPQHF. Here the CDR3 DNA reads TGTGCCAGCAGGCCGGACAGGGCTAGCAATCAGCCCCAGCATTTT.

This chain joins TRBV27 and TRBJ1-1, with D hard to call. Per germline, CDR1 MNHEY and CDR2 SMNVEV (reference sequence). V was pared by 6 bases and J by 4 bases, with 12 bases between. The CDR3 consists of 13 residues. The CDR3 DNA follows: TGTGCCAGCAGGCTAAAAGAATCCACTGAAGCTTTCTTT. Protein product: CASRLKESTEAFF.

The chain has TRBV5-1 and TRBJ2-7; D may correspond to TRBD1 or TRBD2 (6 bases each). The CDR3 runs 14 residues. Trimming shortened V by 4 bases and J by 0 bases, and 11 bases separated the two germline ends. CDR1 and CDR2 (germline): SGHRS, YFSETQ. Here the CDR3 DNA reads TGCGCCAGCAGCCCGGAGGGGGGCTCCTACGAGCAGTACTTC. It is translated as CASSPEGGSYEQYF.

With regard to this clone: One end of the junction varies from germline; a read error may be responsible. The chain employs TRBV10-3 and TRBJ1-1; D is undetermined. The CDR3 spans 15 residues. Per the germline V gene, CDR1 is ENHRY and CDR2 is SYGVKD. The CDR3 DNA reads as TGTGCCATCAGTGCGAGGACTTTGGGGAACATTGAAGCTTTCTTT. Translation: CAISARTLGNIEAFF.